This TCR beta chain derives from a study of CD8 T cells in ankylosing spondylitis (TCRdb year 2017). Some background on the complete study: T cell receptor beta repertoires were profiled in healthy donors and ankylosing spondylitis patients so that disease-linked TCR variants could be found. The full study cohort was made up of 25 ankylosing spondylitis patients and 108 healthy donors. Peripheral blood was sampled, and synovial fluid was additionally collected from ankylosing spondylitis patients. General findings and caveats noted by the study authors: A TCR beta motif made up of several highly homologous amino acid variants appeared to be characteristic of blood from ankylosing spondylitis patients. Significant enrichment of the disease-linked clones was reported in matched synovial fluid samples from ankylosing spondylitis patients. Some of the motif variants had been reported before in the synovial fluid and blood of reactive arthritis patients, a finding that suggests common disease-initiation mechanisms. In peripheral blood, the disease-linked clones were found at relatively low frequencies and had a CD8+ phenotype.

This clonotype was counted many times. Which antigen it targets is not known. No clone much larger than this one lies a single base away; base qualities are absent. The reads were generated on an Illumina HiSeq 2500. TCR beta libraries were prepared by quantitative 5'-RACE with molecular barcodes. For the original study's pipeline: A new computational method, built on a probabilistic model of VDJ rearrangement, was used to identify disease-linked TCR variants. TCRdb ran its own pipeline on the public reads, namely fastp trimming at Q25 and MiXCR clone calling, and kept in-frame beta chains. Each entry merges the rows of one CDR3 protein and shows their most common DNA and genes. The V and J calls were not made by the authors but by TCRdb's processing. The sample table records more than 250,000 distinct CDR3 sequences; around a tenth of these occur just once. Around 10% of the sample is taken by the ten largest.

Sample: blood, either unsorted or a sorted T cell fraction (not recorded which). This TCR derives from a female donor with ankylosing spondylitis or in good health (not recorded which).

This receptor has the CDR3 CSAGRDPGYGYTF. The nucleotides read TGCAGCGCAGGACGGGACCCTGGGTATGGCTACACCTTC. The chain is made from TRBV29-1 and TRBJ1-2, with TRBD1 tentatively as D gene (5 bases match). CDR1 and CDR2, per the germline V gene, are SQVTM and ANQGSEA. V is shortened by 7 bases, J by 5 bases, and the region joining them spans 17 bases. Including the terminal cysteine and phenylalanine, the CDR3 comprises 13 residues. Only the CDR3 part of the read is kept: 39 bases, read in frame from the first base.